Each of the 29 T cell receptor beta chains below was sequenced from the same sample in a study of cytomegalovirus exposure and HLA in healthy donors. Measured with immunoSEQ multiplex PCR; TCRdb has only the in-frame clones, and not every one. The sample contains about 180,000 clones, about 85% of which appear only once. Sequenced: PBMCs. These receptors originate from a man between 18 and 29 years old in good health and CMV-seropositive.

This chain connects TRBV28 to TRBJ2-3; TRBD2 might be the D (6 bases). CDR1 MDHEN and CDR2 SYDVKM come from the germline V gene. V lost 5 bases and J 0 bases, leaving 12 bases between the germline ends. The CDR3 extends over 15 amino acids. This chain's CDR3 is CASSMGLSSTDTQYF. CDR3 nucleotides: TGTGCCAGCAGTATGGGACTCTCGAGCACAGATACGCAGTATTTT. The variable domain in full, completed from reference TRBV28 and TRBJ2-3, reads DVKVTQSSRYLVKRTGEKVFLECVQDMDHENMFWYRQDPGLGLRLIYFSYDVKMKEKGDIPEGYSVSREKKERFSLILESASTNQTSMYLCASSMGLSSTDTQYFGPGTRLTVL.

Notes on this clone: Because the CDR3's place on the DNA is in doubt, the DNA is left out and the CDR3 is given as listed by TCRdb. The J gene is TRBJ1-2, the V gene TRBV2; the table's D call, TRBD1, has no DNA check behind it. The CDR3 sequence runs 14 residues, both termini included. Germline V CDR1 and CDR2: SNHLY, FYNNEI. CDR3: CASILARQGSGYTF.

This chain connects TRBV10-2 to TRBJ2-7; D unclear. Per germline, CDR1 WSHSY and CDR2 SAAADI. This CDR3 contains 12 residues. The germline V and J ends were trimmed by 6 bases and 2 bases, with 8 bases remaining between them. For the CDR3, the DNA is TGCGCCAGCAGAGGAGATGCCTACGAGCAGTACTTC. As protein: CASRGDAYEQYF.

CDR3 sequence reads: CASSAAGAAYGYTF. CDR3 DNA: TGTGCCAGCAGCGCCGCAGGGGCCGCCTATGGCTACACCTTC. The rearrangement links TRBV27 to TRBJ1-2; weak D call: TRBD1 (6 bases). The CDR3 totals 14 residues. With 6 bases removed from V and 4 bases from J, the gap between germline ends came to 15 bases. Germline CDR1 MNHEY, CDR2 SMNVEV (reference sequence).

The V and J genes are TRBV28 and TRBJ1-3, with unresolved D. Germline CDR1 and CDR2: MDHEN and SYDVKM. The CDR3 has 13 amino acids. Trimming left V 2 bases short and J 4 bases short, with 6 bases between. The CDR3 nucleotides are TGTGCCAGCAGTTTACTTAGAGGAAACACCATATATTTT. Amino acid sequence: CASSLLRGNTIYF.

CDR3 in DNA: TGCGCCACCGGACTAGCGGGGGCCTACAATGAGCAGTTCTTC. Encoded protein: CATGLAGAYNEQFF. The chain joins TRBV10-2 to TRBJ2-1; 13 bases are a match to TRBD2. Germline CDR1 reads WSHSY; CDR2 reads SAAADI. The V and J ends lost 10 bases and 2 bases, in that order; junction bases with no gene match: 2. This CDR3 has 14 amino acids.

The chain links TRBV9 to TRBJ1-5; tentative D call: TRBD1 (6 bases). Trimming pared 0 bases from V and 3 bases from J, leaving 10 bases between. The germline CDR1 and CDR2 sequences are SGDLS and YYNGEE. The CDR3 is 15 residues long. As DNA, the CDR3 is TGTGCCAGCAGCGTAGGACCAGGGGACAATCAGCCCCAGCATTTT. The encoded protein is CASSVGPGDNQPQHF.

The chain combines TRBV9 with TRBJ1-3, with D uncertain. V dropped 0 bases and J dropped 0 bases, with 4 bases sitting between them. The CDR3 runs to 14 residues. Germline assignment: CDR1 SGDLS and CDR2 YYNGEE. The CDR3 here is CASSVGVSGNTIYF. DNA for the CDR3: TGTGCCAGCAGCGTAGGAGTCTCTGGAAACACCATATATTTT.

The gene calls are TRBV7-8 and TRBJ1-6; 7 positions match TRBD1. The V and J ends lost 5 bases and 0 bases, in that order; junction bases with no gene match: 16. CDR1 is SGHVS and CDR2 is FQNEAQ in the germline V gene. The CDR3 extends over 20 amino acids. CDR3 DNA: TGTGCCAGCAGCCTCCTCACGACAGGGAGTTCCAGCTCCTATAATTCACCCCTCCACTTT. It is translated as CASSLLTTGSSSSYNSPLHF. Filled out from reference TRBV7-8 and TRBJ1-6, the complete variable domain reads GAGVSQSPRYKVAKRGQDVALRCDPISGHVSLFWYQQALGQGPEFLTYFQNEAQLDKSGLPSDRFFAERPEGSVSTLKIQRTQQEDSAVYLCASSLLTTGSSSSYNSPLHFGNGTRLTVT.

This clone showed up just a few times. CDR3 in DNA: TGTGCCAGCAGGGCCTCCGGGACAGGCTACTACGAGCAGTACTTC. It codes for CASRASGTGYYEQYF. V usage is TRBV2 and J usage is TRBJ2-7; 8 nucleotides match TRBD1. Germline V gene sequence: CDR1 SNHLY, CDR2 FYNNEI. The CDR3 has 15 amino acids. V lost 6 bases to trimming and J lost 3 bases; unmatched junction nucleotides: 10.

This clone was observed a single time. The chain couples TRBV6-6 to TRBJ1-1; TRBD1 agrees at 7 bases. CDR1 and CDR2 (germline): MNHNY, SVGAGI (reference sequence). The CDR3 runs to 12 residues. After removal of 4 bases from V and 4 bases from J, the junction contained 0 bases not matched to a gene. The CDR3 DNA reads TGTGCCAGCAGTTCAGGGGGCACTGAAGCTTTCTTT. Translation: CASSSGGTEAFF.

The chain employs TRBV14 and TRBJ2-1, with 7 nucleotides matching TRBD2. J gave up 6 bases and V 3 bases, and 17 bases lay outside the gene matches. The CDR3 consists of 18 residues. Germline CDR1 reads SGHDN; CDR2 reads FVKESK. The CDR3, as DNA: TGTGCCAGCAGCCATCCTCACCTGCGGGAGAGATTGGGCAATGAGCAGTTCTTC. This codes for CASSHPHLRERLGNEQFF.

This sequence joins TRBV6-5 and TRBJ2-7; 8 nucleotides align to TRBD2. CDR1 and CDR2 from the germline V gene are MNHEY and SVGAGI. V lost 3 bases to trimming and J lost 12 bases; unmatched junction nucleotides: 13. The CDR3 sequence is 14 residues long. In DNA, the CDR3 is TGTGCCAGCAGTTATAGATCCCCCCCGGGAGGGATGTACTTC. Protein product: CASSYRSPPGGMYF.

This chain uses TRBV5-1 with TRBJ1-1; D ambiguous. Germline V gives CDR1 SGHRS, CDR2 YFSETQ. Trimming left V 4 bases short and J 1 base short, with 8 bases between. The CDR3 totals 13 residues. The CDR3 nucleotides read TGCGCCAGCAGCCTAACCCCGAACACTGAAGCTTTCTTT. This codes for CASSLTPNTEAFF.

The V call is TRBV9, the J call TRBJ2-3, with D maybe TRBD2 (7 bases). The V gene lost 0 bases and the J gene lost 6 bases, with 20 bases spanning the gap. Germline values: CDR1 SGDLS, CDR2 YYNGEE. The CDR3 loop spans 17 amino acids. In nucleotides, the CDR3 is TGTGCCAGCAGCGTAGCTACCGGAGGGGGGGGCCCGGATACGCAGTATTTT. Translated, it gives CASSVATGGGGPDTQYF.

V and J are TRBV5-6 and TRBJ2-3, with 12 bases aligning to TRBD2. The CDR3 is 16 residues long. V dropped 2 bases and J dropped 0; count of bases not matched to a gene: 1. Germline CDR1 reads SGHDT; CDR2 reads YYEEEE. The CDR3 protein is CASSLGTSGSTDTQYF. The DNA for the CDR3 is TGTGCCAGCAGCTTAGGGACTAGCGGGAGCACAGATACGCAGTATTTT.

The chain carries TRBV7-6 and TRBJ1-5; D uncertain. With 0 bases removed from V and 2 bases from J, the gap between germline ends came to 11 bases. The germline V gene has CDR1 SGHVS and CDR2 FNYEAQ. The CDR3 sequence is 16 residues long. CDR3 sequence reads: CASSLAPREGNQPQHF. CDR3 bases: TGTGCCAGCAGCTTAGCGCCGCGGGAAGGCAATCAGCCCCAGCATTTT.

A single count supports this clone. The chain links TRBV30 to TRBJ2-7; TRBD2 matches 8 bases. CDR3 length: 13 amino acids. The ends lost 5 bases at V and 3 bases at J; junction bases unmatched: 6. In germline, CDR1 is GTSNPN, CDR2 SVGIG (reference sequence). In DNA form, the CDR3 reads TGTGCCTGGGACCGGACTAGCTACTACGAGCAGTACTTC. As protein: CAWDRTSYYEQYF.

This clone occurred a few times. In DNA, the CDR3 is TGTGCCAGCAGCTTAGACAGGGCCACCGGGGAGCTGTTTTTT. This encodes CASSLDRATGELFF. The J gene is TRBJ2-2, the V gene TRBV7-8, with D maybe TRBD1 (6 bases). The CDR3 loop spans 14 amino acids. CDR1 and CDR2 from the germline V gene are SGHVS and FQNEAQ. Trimming cost V 1 base and J 4 bases, with 7 bases left between them.

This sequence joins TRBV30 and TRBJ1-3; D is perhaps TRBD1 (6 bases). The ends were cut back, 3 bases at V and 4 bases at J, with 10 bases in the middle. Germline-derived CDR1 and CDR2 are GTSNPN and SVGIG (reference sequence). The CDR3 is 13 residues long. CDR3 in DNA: TGTGCCTGGAGCCAAGACAGGGGAAACACCATATATTTT. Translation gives CAWSQDRGNTIYF.

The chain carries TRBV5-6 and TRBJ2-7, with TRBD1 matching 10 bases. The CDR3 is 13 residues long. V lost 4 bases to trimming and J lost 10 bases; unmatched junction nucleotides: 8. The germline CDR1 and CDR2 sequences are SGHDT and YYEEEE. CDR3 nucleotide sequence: TGTGCCAGCAGCCGAACCGGGACAGGGGTACAGTACTTC. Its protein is CASSRTGTGVQYF.

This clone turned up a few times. CDR3 DNA: TGTGCCAGCAGCGCACTAGCGGGGGGCCACAATGAGCAGTTCTTC. Translation: CASSALAGGHNEQFF. The chain carries TRBV27 and TRBJ2-1; 12 nucleotides line up with TRBD2. There are 15 residues in the CDR3. The V gene end was trimmed by 6 bases and the J gene end by 5 bases; junction bases not matched to a gene: 5. Germline CDR1 is MNHEY and CDR2 is SMNVEV (reference sequence).

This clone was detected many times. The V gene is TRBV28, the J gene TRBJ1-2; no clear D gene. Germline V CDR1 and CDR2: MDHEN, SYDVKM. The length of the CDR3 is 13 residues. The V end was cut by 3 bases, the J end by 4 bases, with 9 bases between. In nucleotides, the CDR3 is TGTGCCAGCAGTTTCGGGGAACGCTATGGCTACACCTTC. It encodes CASSFGERYGYTF.

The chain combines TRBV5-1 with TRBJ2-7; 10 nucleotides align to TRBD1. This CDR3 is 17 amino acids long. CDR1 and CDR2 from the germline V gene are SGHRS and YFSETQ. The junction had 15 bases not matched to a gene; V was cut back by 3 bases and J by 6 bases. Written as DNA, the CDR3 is TGCGCCAGCAGCTGGGCCCCCGGGACAGGGGATCGAGGCGAGCAGTACTTC. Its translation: CASSWAPGTGDRGEQYF.

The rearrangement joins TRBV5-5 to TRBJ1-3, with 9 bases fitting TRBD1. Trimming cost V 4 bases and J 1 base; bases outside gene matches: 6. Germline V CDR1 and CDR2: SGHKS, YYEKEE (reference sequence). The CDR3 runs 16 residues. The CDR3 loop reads CASSETGTGSGNTIYF. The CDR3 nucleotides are TGTGCCAGCAGCGAAACCGGGACAGGGTCTGGAAACACCATATATTTT.

The CDR3 DNA reads TGTGCCTGGACCTGGGGAGGGGGGGGGCCTGAAGCTTTCTTT. It translates to CAWTWGGGGPEAFF. The J gene is TRBJ1-1, the V gene TRBV30, with a weak D call TRBD1 (6 bases). This CDR3 region has 14 residues. V was cut by 4 bases and J by 6 bases, with 18 bases left in between. Germline values: CDR1 GTSNPN, CDR2 SVGIG (reference sequence).

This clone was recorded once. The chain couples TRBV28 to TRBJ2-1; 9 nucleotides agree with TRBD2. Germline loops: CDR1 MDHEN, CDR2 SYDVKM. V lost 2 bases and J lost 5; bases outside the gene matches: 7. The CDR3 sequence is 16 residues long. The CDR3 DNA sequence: TGTGCCAGCAGTTTAGTCGGAAGCGGGAGGAACAATGAGCAGTTCTTC. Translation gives CASSLVGSGRNNEQFF.

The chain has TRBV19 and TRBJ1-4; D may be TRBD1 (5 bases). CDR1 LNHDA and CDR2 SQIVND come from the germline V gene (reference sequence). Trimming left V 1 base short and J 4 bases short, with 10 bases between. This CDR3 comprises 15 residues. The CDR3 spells CASSIADSLNEKLFF. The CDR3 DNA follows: TGTGCCAGTAGTATAGCAGACAGCCTTAATGAAAAACTGTTTTTT.

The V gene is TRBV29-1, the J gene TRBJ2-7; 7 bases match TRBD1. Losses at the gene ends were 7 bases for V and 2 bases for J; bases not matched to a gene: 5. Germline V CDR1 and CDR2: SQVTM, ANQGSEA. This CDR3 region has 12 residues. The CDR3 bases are TGCAGCGCCCTAGGACAGGCCTACGAGCAGTACTTC. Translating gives CSALGQAYEQYF.